The 22 T cell receptor beta chains below were found in one sample sequenced in a study of blood T cell repertoires in COVID-19 (dated by TCRdb to 2020 to 2022). The library was made by the immunoSEQ multiplex PCR assay. In TCRdb, the immuneACCESS table is reduced to in-frame sequences with V and J assigned. These tables do not hold every clone; where another copy was compared, an unresolved V gene accounts for under half, and the others remain unexplained. The table for this sample lists approximately 97,000 clones; roughly 92% of them were counted only once. The ten largest account for roughly 1.9% of the sample. The specimen sequenced was peripheral blood. The receptors were gathered from a woman aged 50 to 60 with COVID-19, enrolled during active disease.

J is TRBJ2-3 and V is TRBV7-6; 8 nucleotides line up with TRBD1. Germline lookup yields CDR1 SGHVS and CDR2 FNYEAQ. After removal of 4 bases from V and 5 bases from J, the junction contained 8 bases not matched to a gene. This CDR3 comprises 15 residues. CDR3 in DNA: TGTGCCAGCAGCTCCACAGACAGGGGCATAGATACGCAGTATTTT. Translation gives CASSSTDRGIDTQYF.

The V call is TRBV27, the J call TRBJ1-2, with 9 bases lining up with TRBD1. The CDR3 extends over 14 amino acids. Germline V gene lookup returns CDR1 MNHEY and CDR2 SMNVEV (reference sequence). The V gene end was trimmed by 3 bases and the J gene end by 8 bases; junction bases not matched to a gene: 7. The CDR3 region is CASSFTGGAEGYTF. The DNA of the CDR3 is TGTGCCAGCAGTTTCACAGGGGGCGCCGAAGGCTACACCTTC.

The rearrangement uses TRBV28 and TRBJ1-2; 7 nucleotides align to TRBD1. The CDR3 totals 15 residues. The J segment lost 6 bases and the V segment lost 2 bases, leaving 9 bases of the junction unmatched. The germline V gene encodes CDR1 MDHEN and CDR2 SYDVKM. The CDR3 coding sequence is TGTGCCAGCAGTTTAGTGGCGACAGGGAAGAATGGCTACACCTTC. Its translation: CASSLVATGKNGYTF.

CDR3 residues: CASSAGAVGEAFF. The CDR3 nucleotides are TGTGCCAGTTCGGCTGGGGCCGTGGGTGAAGCTTTCTTT. The chain is built from TRBV19 and TRBJ1-1; perhaps TRBD1 as D (5 bases). The germline V gene encodes CDR1 LNHDA and CDR2 SQIVND (reference sequence). The CDR3 runs 13 residues. Trimming left V 8 bases short and J 7 bases short, with 17 bases between.

The chain carries TRBV5-1 and TRBJ1-2; D is unresolved. Trimming stripped 5 bases from V and 6 bases from J, with 14 bases between. CDR1 and CDR2 (germline): SGHRS, YFSETQ. The CDR3 runs 13 residues. This CDR3 reads CASRGGLLDGYTF. As DNA, the CDR3 is TGCGCCAGCAGAGGAGGACTTCTGGATGGCTACACCTTC.

V gene TRBV27 combines with J gene TRBJ1-6; D is uncertain. CDR1 is MNHEY and CDR2 is SMNVEV in the germline V gene (reference sequence). V lost 6 bases and J lost 6, with 6 bases in between. The CDR3 loop spans 12 amino acids. The CDR3 DNA reads as TGTGCCAGCAGCTACCCTAATTCACCCCTCCACTTT. It codes for CASSYPNSPLHF.

The V and J genes are TRBV5-1 and TRBJ2-5, with TRBD1 as a possible D gene (6 bases). In germline, CDR1 is SGHRS, CDR2 YFSETQ. V lost 0 bases and J 5 bases, leaving 14 bases between the germline ends. The CDR3 length is 15 residues. CDR3 region: CASSLGQGIFETQYF. The CDR3 coding sequence is TGCGCCAGCAGCTTGGGGCAGGGGATTTTTGAGACCCAGTACTTC.

The chain couples TRBV6-1 to TRBJ1-1; no firm D call. Trimming cost V 1 base and J 4 bases, with 16 bases left between them. The germline gives CDR1 MNHNS, CDR2 SASEGT. The CDR3 totals 16 residues. CDR3 in DNA: TGTGCCAGCAGTGAAGGTGTCACCACGGAGGGCACTGAAGCTTTCTTT. Protein sequence: CASSEGVTTEGTEAFF.

The chain couples TRBV5-4 to TRBJ1-1; possible D gene TRBD1, 5 bases. Trimming stripped 1 base from V and 3 bases from J, with 13 bases between. Germline values: CDR1 SGHNT, CDR2 YYREEE (reference sequence). This CDR3 region has 15 residues. For the CDR3, the DNA is TGTGCCAGCAGCTTGTTACAGGTTTCTTACACTGAAGCTTTCTTT. Protein sequence: CASSLLQVSYTEAFF. Using reference TRBV5-4 and TRBJ1-1 for the parts outside the CDR3, the full variable domain is ETGVTQSPTHLIKTRGQQVTLRCSSQSGHNTVSWYQQALGQGPQFIFQYYREEENGRGNFPPRFSGLQFPNYSSELNVNALELDDSALYLCASSLLQVSYTEAFFGQGTRLTVV.

This chain uses TRBV5-8 with TRBJ1-1, with D possibly TRBD1 on 6 matching bases. The CDR3 runs 14 residues. V lost 4 bases to trimming and J lost 0 bases, with 10 bases between them. Germline V gives CDR1 SGHTS, CDR2 YDEGEE. The CDR3, as DNA: TGTGCCAGCAGCCCCAGGGGAATGAACACTGAAGCTTTCTTT. Its protein is CASSPRGMNTEAFF.

The rearrangement joins TRBV7-8 to TRBJ1-1; D gene unclear. Germline V gene lookup returns CDR1 SGHVS and CDR2 FQNEAQ. V lost 4 bases and J lost 0, with 18 bases in between. CDR3 size: 17 residues. CDR3 nucleotides: TGTGCCAGCAGCTCCCTCCGCGACCGGGTTATGAACACTGAAGCTTTCTTT. Translation gives CASSSLRDRVMNTEAFF.

CDR3 nucleotide sequence: TGTGCCAGCAGCTGGCGGAGCGGCTCCTATAATTCACCCCTCCACTTT. Its translation is CASSWRSGSYNSPLHF. The chain uses TRBV5-5 and TRBJ1-6; D is undetermined. The germline V and J ends were trimmed by 3 bases and 0 bases, with 10 bases remaining between them. From germline, CDR1 is SGHKS and CDR2 YYEKEE (reference sequence). This CDR3 contains 16 residues.

The gene calls are TRBV11-2 and TRBJ2-4; 8 bases align to TRBD2. The CDR3 consists of 16 residues. J was trimmed by 0 bases and V by 5 bases; bases with no gene match: 6. Germline V lookup: CDR1 SGHAT, CDR2 FQNNGV. CDR3: CASSTDSGGAKNIQYF. In DNA, the CDR3 is TGTGCCAGCAGCACGGACAGCGGGGGAGCCAAAAACATTCAGTACTTC.

J is TRBJ2-3 and V is TRBV3-1 (or the pseudogene TRBV3-2); TRBD2 aligns across 7 bases. Germline loops: CDR1 LGHDT, CDR2 YNNKEL (reference sequence). This CDR3 spans 15 amino acids. V lost 1 base to trimming and J lost 4 bases; unmatched junction nucleotides: 5. The CDR3 sequence: CASSQVGGIADTQYF. CDR3 in DNA: TGTGCCAGCAGCCAAGTGGGGGGGATCGCAGATACGCAGTATTTT.

The chain employs TRBV5-1 and TRBJ1-4, with 10 bases identical to TRBD1. Per the germline V gene, CDR1 is SGHRS and CDR2 is YFSETQ. CDR3 length: 15 amino acids. Unmatched junction bases numbered 3, after V lost 4 bases and J lost 3 bases. In nucleotides, the CDR3 is TGCGCCAGCAGCCGGGACAGGGGAGCTAATGAAAAACTGTTTTTT. Translated: CASSRDRGANEKLFF.

This clone appeared once. V gene TRBV11-2 combines with J gene TRBJ1-2; the match to TRBD1 covers 7 bases. Germline V gives CDR1 SGHAT, CDR2 FQNNGV. The V gene end was trimmed by 2 bases and the J gene end by 4 bases; junction bases not matched to a gene: 7. This CDR3 spans 15 amino acids. The CDR3 loop reads CASSLQAGGSYGYTF. The CDR3 coding sequence is TGTGCCAGCAGCTTACAGGCAGGGGGAAGCTATGGCTACACCTTC.

The V and J genes are TRBV6-5 and TRBJ1-4; D remains unclear. Germline V CDR1 and CDR2: MNHEY, SVGAGI. V was clipped by 5 bases and J by 9 bases, with 19 bases between them. The CDR3 extends over 15 amino acids. In DNA form, the CDR3 reads TGTGCCAGCAGTCCCGACACCCAAGAATCGAAAAAACTGTTTTTT. Amino acid sequence: CASSPDTQESKKLFF.

V is TRBV4-3 and J is TRBJ2-1, with 7 bases identical to TRBD2. V was clipped by 4 bases and J by 0 bases; unmatched bases: 3. Germline assignment: CDR1 LGHNA and CDR2 YSLEER. This CDR3 has 15 amino acids. CDR3 bases: TGCGCCAGCAGCCCTTCGGGGGGCTCCTACAATGAGCAGTTCTTC. Translating it yields CASSPSGGSYNEQFF.

This clone was seen only a few times. The rearrangement links TRBV2 to TRBJ1-5; the D is unclear. This CDR3 is built from 14 residues. V dropped 3 bases and J dropped 4 bases, with 10 bases sitting between them. Germline V gene lookup returns CDR1 SNHLY and CDR2 FYNNEI. CDR3 in DNA: TGTGCCAGCAGTGAGGTTGGAGTTAATCAGCCCCAGCATTTT. It encodes CASSEVGVNQPQHF.

As DNA, the CDR3 is TGTGCCACCACCAGGGCCGGGGAGCTGTTTTTT. It is translated as CATTRAGELFF. This chain joins TRBV11-2 and TRBJ2-2; tentative D call: TRBD1 (5 bases). Germline CDR1 reads SGHAT; CDR2 reads FQNNGV. The CDR3 sequence is 11 residues long. V was cut by 10 bases and J by 6 bases, with 9 bases left in between.

The J gene is TRBJ2-4, the V gene TRBV5-8, with 7 bases fitting TRBD1. This CDR3 is 14 amino acids long. V lost 1 base, J lost 3 bases, and 1 base stayed unmatched. From germline, CDR1 is SGHTS and CDR2 YDEGEE. CDR3 sequence (DNA): TGTGCCAGCAGCTTGTCAGGGGGCAAAAACATTCAGTACTTC. Residues: CASSLSGGKNIQYF.

The V gene is TRBV19, the J gene TRBJ1-1; no reliable D call. Trimming removed 11 bases at V and 1 base at J, with 8 bases between. The CDR3 is 11 amino acids. Germline CDR1 LNHDA, CDR2 SQIVND (reference sequence). CDR3 bases: TGTGCCTGTCGGGAGAACACTGAAGCTTTCTTT. Its protein is CACRENTEAFF.